This TCR beta chain was profiled in a study of synovial regulatory T cells in juvenile arthritis. CDR1 is SGHTA and CDR2 is FQGNSA in the germline V gene. The CDR3 has 15 amino acids. The nucleotide record is missing. Sequencing used immunoSEQ multiplex PCR; TCRdb keeps in-frame clones, though not all of them. Here the sample table reports approximately 9,300 clones. The chain carries TRBV7-2 and TRBJ1-1; TCRdb's assignment of TRBD1 cannot be checked, as there is no DNA. The sequence came from a donor younger than 30 with juvenile idiopathic arthritis. The sample was Treg cells from blood. The subset here: remaining (HLA-DR-negative) circulating blood Treg cells. CDR3 sequence: CASSYPGRGGPEAFF. Supplemented by reference TRBV7-2 and TRBJ1-1, the full variable domain reads GAGVSQSPSNKVTEKGKDVELRCDPISGHTALYWYRQSLGQGLEFLIYFQGNSAPDKSGLPSDRFSAERTGGSVSTLTIQRTQQEDSAVYLCASSYPGRGGPEAFFGQGTRLTVV.